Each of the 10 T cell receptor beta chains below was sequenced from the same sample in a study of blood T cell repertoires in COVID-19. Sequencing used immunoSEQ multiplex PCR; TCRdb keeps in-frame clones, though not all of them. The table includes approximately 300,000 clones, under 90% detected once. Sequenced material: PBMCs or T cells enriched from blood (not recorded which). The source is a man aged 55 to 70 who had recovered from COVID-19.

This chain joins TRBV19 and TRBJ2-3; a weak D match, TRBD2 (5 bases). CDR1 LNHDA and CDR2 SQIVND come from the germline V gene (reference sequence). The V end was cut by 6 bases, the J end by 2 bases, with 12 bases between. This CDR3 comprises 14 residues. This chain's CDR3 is CASRSPGITDTQYF. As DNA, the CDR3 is TGTGCCAGTAGATCCCCGGGGATCACAGATACGCAGTATTTT.

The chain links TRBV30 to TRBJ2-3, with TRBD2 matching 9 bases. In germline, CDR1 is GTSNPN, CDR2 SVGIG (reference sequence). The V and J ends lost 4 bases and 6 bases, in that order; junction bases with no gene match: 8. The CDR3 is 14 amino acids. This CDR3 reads CAWKGAGGPDTQYF. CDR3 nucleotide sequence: TGTGCCTGGAAGGGGGCGGGAGGGCCCGATACGCAGTATTTT.

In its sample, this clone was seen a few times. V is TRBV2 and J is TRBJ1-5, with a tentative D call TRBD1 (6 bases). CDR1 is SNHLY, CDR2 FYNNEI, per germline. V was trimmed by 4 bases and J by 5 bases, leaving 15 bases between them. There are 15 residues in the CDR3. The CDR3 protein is CASSAGGGWDQPQHF. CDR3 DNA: TGTGCCAGCAGTGCTGGGGGCGGTTGGGATCAGCCCCAGCATTTT.

This chain's CDR3 is CASSSVAGLWDYGYTF. CDR3 coding DNA: TGTGCCAGTAGTTCAGTGGCGGGCCTTTGGGACTATGGCTACACCTTC. The chain has TRBV19 and TRBJ1-2; D is unresolved. Germline V gene lookup returns CDR1 LNHDA and CDR2 SQIVND (reference sequence). The ends were cut back, 5 bases at V and 3 bases at J, with 19 bases in the middle. This CDR3 is built from 16 residues.

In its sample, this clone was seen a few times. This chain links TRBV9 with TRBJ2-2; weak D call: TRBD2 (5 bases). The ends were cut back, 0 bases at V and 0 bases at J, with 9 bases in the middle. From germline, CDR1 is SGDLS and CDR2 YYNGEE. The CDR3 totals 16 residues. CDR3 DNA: TGTGCCAGCAGCGTAGTTCCGGGGACGAACACCGGGGAGCTGTTTTTT. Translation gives CASSVVPGTNTGELFF.

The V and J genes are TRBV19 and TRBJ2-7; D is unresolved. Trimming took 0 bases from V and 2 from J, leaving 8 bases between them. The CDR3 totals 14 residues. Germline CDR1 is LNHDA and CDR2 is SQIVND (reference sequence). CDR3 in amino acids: CASSIDPNTYEQYF. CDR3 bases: TGTGCCAGTAGTATAGATCCCAACACCTACGAGCAGTACTTC.

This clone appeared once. DNA of the CDR3: TGTGCCATCAGTCTGGGACAGTACGAGCAGTACTTC. Translation: CAISLGQYEQYF. This rearrangement joins TRBV10-3 to TRBJ2-7; TRBD1 matches at 7 bases. Germline CDR1 and CDR2: ENHRY and SYGVKD. The CDR3 loop spans 12 amino acids. The V and J ends lost 5 bases and 4 bases, in that order; junction bases with no gene match: 2.

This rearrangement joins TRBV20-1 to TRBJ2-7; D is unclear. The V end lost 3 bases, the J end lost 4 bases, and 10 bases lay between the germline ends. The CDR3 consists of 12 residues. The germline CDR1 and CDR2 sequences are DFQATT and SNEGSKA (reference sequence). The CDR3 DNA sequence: TGCAGTGCTAGTCTTCCACAGTACGAGCAGTACTTC. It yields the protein CSASLPQYEQYF.

CDR3 protein: CASSYQGMKETQYF. The CDR3 region has the DNA TGTGCCAGCAGTTATCAGGGGATGAAAGAGACCCAGTACTTC. The V call is TRBV6-6, the J call TRBJ2-5, with D possibly being TRBD1 (6 bases). Trimming pared 3 bases from V and 3 bases from J, leaving 11 bases between. Germline-derived CDR1 and CDR2 are MNHNY and SVGAGI (reference sequence). This CDR3 comprises 14 residues.

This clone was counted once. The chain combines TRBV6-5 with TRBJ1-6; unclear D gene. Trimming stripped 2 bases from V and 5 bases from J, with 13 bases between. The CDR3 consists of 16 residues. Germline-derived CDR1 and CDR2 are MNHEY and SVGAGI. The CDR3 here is CASSYGDRGDNSPLHF. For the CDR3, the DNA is TGTGCCAGCAGTTACGGCGACCGCGGGGATAATTCACCCCTCCACTTT.